Following are 5 T cell receptor beta chains from one sample sequenced in a study of cytotoxic CD8 clonotypes in ibrutinib-treated CLL. The data were produced by immunoSEQ multiplex PCR, yet TCRdb's version contains in-frame clones alone and is incomplete. The sample carries roughly 330,000 clones, over 55% recorded once. The source material was PBMCs, sampled after 36 months of ibrutinib treatment. The receptor source for this set is a human donor with chronic lymphocytic leukemia.

The chain is built from TRBV4-1 and TRBJ2-7; D is possibly TRBD2 (6 bases). The CDR3 runs 15 residues. V lost 1 base to trimming and J lost 2 bases, with 12 bases between them. Germline CDR1 MGHRA, CDR2 YSYEKL. CDR3: CASSQVMGLTYEQYF. As DNA, the CDR3 is TGCGCCAGCAGCCAAGTAATGGGACTCACCTACGAGCAGTACTTC.

The count of this clone is one. The chain links TRBV5-6 to TRBJ2-3; possibly TRBD1 for D (6 bases). CDR1 and CDR2 (germline): SGHDT, YYEEEE. CDR3 length equals 15 residues. Trimming took off 4 bases at V and 3 bases at J, with 15 bases between the two ends. The chain's CDR3 is CASSVSGVRTDTQYF. CDR3 sequence (DNA): TGTGCCAGCAGCGTATCAGGGGTAAGGACAGATACGCAGTATTTT.

The gene calls are TRBV5-1 and TRBJ1-4; D not certain. This CDR3 spans 16 amino acids. CDR1 is SGHRS, CDR2 YFSETQ, per germline. The ends were cut back, 0 bases at V and 0 bases at J, with 9 bases in the middle. CDR3 region: CASSLGGPSTNEKLFF. CDR3 in DNA: TGCGCCAGCAGCTTGGGCGGCCCCTCAACTAATGAAAAACTGTTTTTT.

Written as DNA, the CDR3 is TGCGCCAGCAGCCTGACTTCGAACACTGAAGCTTTCTTT. Its translation: CASSLTSNTEAFF. The genes are TRBV5-1 and TRBJ1-1; no clear D. Per germline, CDR1 SGHRS and CDR2 YFSETQ. The CDR3 is made up of 13 amino acids. V was clipped by 4 bases and J by 1 base, with 8 bases between them.

The table lists this clone with a count of one. The gene calls are TRBV29-1 and TRBJ1-1; tentative D call: TRBD1 (6 bases). There are 14 residues in the CDR3. The V gene's germline CDR1 is SQVTM and CDR2 ANQGSEA. Between the trimmed V and J ends, which lost 1 base and 3 bases, there was a span of 12 bases. CDR3 protein: CSVEVRGSDTEAFF. The CDR3 bases are TGCAGCGTTGAAGTAAGGGGGAGTGACACTGAAGCTTTCTTT. Drawing the rest from reference TRBV29-1 and TRBJ1-1, the complete variable domain is SAVISQKPSRDICQRGTSLTIQCQVDSQVTMMFWYRQQPGQSLTLIATANQGSEATYESGFVIDKFPISRPNLTFSTLTVSNMSPEDSSIYLCSVEVRGSDTEAFFGQGTRLTVV.